Below are 10 T cell receptor beta chains sequenced from a single sample in a study of control samples from healthy donors and cancer patients. Assay: immunoSEQ multiplex PCR; the TCRdb copy retains only in-frame clones and omits some. The sample has about 40,000 clones, about 90% seen once. The sample consisted of blood. The receptors here all came from a woman in her fifties or sixties in good health.

The rearrangement links TRBV14 to TRBJ1-2; D is possibly TRBD1 (5 bases). V gave up 4 bases and J gave up 2 bases, with 14 bases separating them. CDR3 length equals 15 residues. Germline V gene lookup returns CDR1 SGHDN and CDR2 FVKESK. The CDR3 is CASSLKQGWNYGYTF. The CDR3, as DNA: TGTGCCAGCAGCCTTAAGCAGGGTTGGAACTATGGCTACACCTTC.

This chain links TRBV6-5 with TRBJ1-1; D is unclear. The V and J ends lost 0 bases and 1 base respectively, with 3 bases between them. CDR1 is MNHEY, CDR2 SVGAGI, per germline. The length of the CDR3 is 13 residues. CDR3 coding DNA: TGTGCCAGCAGTTACTCACAGAACACTGAAGCTTTCTTT. Its protein product is CASSYSQNTEAFF.

This rearrangement joins TRBV6-5 to TRBJ1-1, with D maybe TRBD1 (5 bases). V dropped 8 bases and J dropped 1 base, with 11 bases sitting between them. This CDR3 region has 13 residues. Germline-derived CDR1 and CDR2 are MNHEY and SVGAGI. The CDR3 bases are TGTGCCAGCTCTGGGGCAGGGAACACTGAAGCTTTCTTT. Encoded protein: CASSGAGNTEAFF.

The CDR3 coding sequence is TGCGCCAGCAGCTTGGCCGGGGGCCAGGGGCTGAACACTGAAGCTTTCTTT. Translating gives CASSLAGGQGLNTEAFF. The chain uses TRBV5-1 and TRBJ1-1, with a tentative D call TRBD1 (6 bases). Germline CDR1 is SGHRS and CDR2 is YFSETQ. V was cut by 0 bases and J by 0 bases, with 15 bases left in between. The CDR3 is 17 amino acids. The full variable domain, with the rest looked up from reference TRBV5-1 and TRBJ1-1, is KAGVTQTPRYLIKTRGQQVTLSCSPISGHRSVSWYQQTPGQGLQFLFEYFSETQRNKGNFPGRFSGRQFSNSRSEMNVSTLELGDSALYLCASSLAGGQGLNTEAFFGQGTRLTVV.

V and J are TRBV6-5 and TRBJ2-1, with D perhaps matching TRBD1 (6 bases). This CDR3 contains 15 residues. Trimming removed 2 bases at V and 8 bases at J, with 16 bases between. CDR1 is MNHEY and CDR2 is SVGAGI in the germline V gene. The CDR3 loop is CASSYGGVGNHEQFF. In DNA, the CDR3 is TGTGCCAGCAGTTACGGGGGCGTTGGAAACCATGAGCAGTTCTTC.

This clone was seen more than once but under ten times. This chain links TRBV19 with TRBJ1-1; no reliable D call. Trimming left V 5 bases short and J 4 bases short, with 8 bases between. Germline CDR1 and CDR2: LNHDA and SQIVND (reference sequence). CDR3 length: 12 amino acids. This CDR3 is CASSLGATEAFF. The CDR3 DNA sequence: TGTGCCAGTAGTTTAGGAGCCACTGAAGCTTTCTTT. The full variable domain, with the rest looked up from reference TRBV19 and TRBJ1-1, is DGGITQSPKYLFRKEGQNVTLSCEQNLNHDAMYWYRQDPGQGLRLIYYSQIVNDFQKGDIAEGYSVSREKKESFPLTVTSAQKNPTAFYLCASSLGATEAFFGQGTRLTVV.

The gene calls are TRBV6-1 and TRBJ1-1; 7 nucleotides align to TRBD1. The CDR3 contains 13 residues. The junction had 2 bases not matched to a gene; V was cut back by 1 base and J by 6 bases. From germline, CDR1 is MNHNS and CDR2 SASEGT. CDR3: CASSEDRGAEAFF. The CDR3 region has the DNA TGTGCCAGCAGTGAAGACAGGGGAGCTGAAGCTTTCTTT.

The rearrangement links TRBV18 to TRBJ2-3; 9 bases map to TRBD2. The CDR3 consists of 15 residues. Per the germline V gene, CDR1 is KGHSH and CDR2 is LQKENI. The J segment lost 5 bases and the V segment lost 2 bases, leaving 5 bases of the junction unmatched. The CDR3 loop reads CASSPGLANGDTQYF. CDR3 nucleotide sequence: TGTGCCAGCTCACCAGGACTAGCGAATGGAGATACGCAGTATTTT. Using reference TRBV18 and TRBJ2-3 for the parts outside the CDR3, the full variable domain is NAGVMQNPRHLVRRRGQEARLRCSPMKGHSHVYWYRQLPEEGLKFMVYLQKENIIDESGMPKERFSAEFPKEGPSILRIQQVVRGDSAAYFCASSPGLANGDTQYFGPGTRLTVL.

The chain employs TRBV29-1 and TRBJ1-1; D unclear. Trimming stripped 7 bases from V and 1 base from J, with 10 bases between. The CDR3 totals 12 residues. Germline V gene data show CDR1 as SQVTM and CDR2 as ANQGSEA. CDR3: CSARTANTEAFF. The DNA of the CDR3 is TGCAGCGCCCGGACGGCGAACACTGAAGCTTTCTTT.

V gene TRBV24-1 combines with J gene TRBJ1-1; 8 nucleotides align to TRBD1. Germline V lookup: CDR1 KGHDR, CDR2 SFDVKD. CDR3 length equals 12 residues. V lost 4 bases and J lost 11; bases outside the gene matches: 5. The chain's CDR3 is CATSDGDRSAFF. The CDR3, as DNA: TGTGCCACCAGTGACGGGGACAGGTCTGCTTTCTTT.